These 15 T cell receptor beta chains originate from one sample sequenced in a study of cytomegalovirus exposure and HLA in healthy donors. Amplification used 60 Vbeta primers and 13 Jbeta primers. TCRdb's table, derived via immunoSEQ multiplex PCR, lists solely in-frame clones and lacks some. Of 100,000 or so clones in the sample, around 85% were seen once. Sequenced sample: PBMCs. Receptors originate from a man between 25 and 39 years old in good health and CMV-seropositive.

This chain joins TRBV5-1 and TRBJ2-3, with 7 bases aligning to TRBD2. The CDR3 consists of 13 residues. Germline V gene data show CDR1 as SGHRS and CDR2 as YFSETQ. V lost 6 bases and J lost 5; bases outside the gene matches: 6. The CDR3, as DNA: TGCGCCAGCAACCCGGGGGGTGTAGATACGCAGTATTTT. Translated, it gives CASNPGGVDTQYF.

The V call is TRBV5-6, the J call TRBJ2-3; D remains ambiguous. CDR3 size: 15 residues. Germline CDR1 and CDR2: SGHDT and YYEEEE. Between the trimmed V and J ends, which lost 4 bases and 0 bases, there was a span of 12 bases. The CDR3 nucleotides read TGTGCCAGCAGCCCTGACATGGGTAGCACAGATACGCAGTATTTT. Encoded protein: CASSPDMGSTDTQYF.

The count of this clone is one. The chain employs TRBV7-2 and TRBJ2-5; D may be TRBD1 (5 bases). The J call may be in error: the DNA end matches TRBJ2-7 better. The germline V gene has CDR1 SGHTA and CDR2 FQGNSA. The CDR3 contains 12 residues. CDR3 sequence: CASSHDSYEQYF. The CDR3 nucleotides are TGTGCCAGCAGCCACGACAGCTACGAGCAGTACTTC.

Written as DNA, the CDR3 is TGTGCCAGCAGCGACTCCTATGGCTACACCTTC. It codes for CASSDSYGYTF. This chain joins TRBV6-5 and TRBJ1-2; no clear D gene. Deletions cut 6 bases from V and 4 bases from J, with 6 bases between. Germline V gene data show CDR1 as MNHEY and CDR2 as SVGAGI. The CDR3 loop spans 11 amino acids.

The CDR3 is CASSSRTSGGPLSTDTQYF. The CDR3 DNA reads TGTGCCAGCAGCTCTCGGACTAGCGGGGGGCCGCTAAGCACAGATACGCAGTATTTT. The chain links TRBV7-9 to TRBJ2-3; TRBD2 agrees at 14 bases. The CDR3 spans 19 residues. V lost 4 bases to trimming and J lost 0 bases; unmatched junction nucleotides: 9. CDR1 SEHNR and CDR2 FQNEAQ come from the germline V gene (reference sequence).

This CDR3 is CASKTSGGMRADTQYF. The CDR3 DNA sequence: TGCGCCAGCAAGACTAGCGGGGGGATGAGGGCAGATACGCAGTATTTT. The rearrangement joins TRBV5-1 to TRBJ2-3; the match to TRBD2 covers 13 bases. Germline V gene data show CDR1 as SGHRS and CDR2 as YFSETQ. CDR3 length: 16 amino acids. V shed 6 bases, J shed 4 bases, and the junction held 8 bases outside the gene matches.

This clone appeared a few times. V gene TRBV7-2 combines with J gene TRBJ1-2, with D perhaps TRBD1 (6 bases). The length of the CDR3 is 15 residues. Deletions cut 5 bases from V and 4 bases from J, with 17 bases between. From germline, CDR1 is SGHTA and CDR2 FQGNSA. The CDR3 loop is CASSPLLGAGYGYTF. CDR3 in DNA: TGTGCCAGCAGCCCTCTGCTGGGGGCGGGCTATGGCTACACCTTC. The full variable domain, its missing parts supplied by reference TRBV7-2 and TRBJ1-2, is GAGVSQSPSNKVTEKGKDVELRCDPISGHTALYWYRQSLGQGLEFLIYFQGNSAPDKSGLPSDRFSAERTGGSVSTLTIQRTQQEDSAVYLCASSPLLGAGYGYTFGSGTRLTVV.

This clone was recorded once. V is TRBV18 and J is TRBJ2-2; maybe TRBD2 (5 bases). CDR3 size: 17 residues. Looked up from germline, CDR1 is KGHSH and CDR2 is LQKENI. Deletions cut 2 bases from V and 3 bases from J, with 16 bases between. The CDR3 sequence: CASSPKDFRIYTGELFF. CDR3 bases: TGTGCCAGCTCACCAAAGGACTTCCGAATATACACCGGGGAGCTGTTTTTT.

The V and J genes are TRBV10-3 and TRBJ1-6, with D possibly TRBD1 on 5 matching bases. The ends were cut back, 5 bases at V and 4 bases at J, with 12 bases in the middle. Looked up from germline, CDR1 is ENHRY and CDR2 is SYGVKD. There are 15 residues in the CDR3. Here the CDR3 reads CAISRDWEYNSPLHF. The CDR3 DNA is TGTGCCATCAGTCGGGACTGGGAGTATAATTCACCCCTCCACTTT.

In this sample, this clone turned up a few times. The chain has TRBV6-6 and TRBJ2-5; 7 bases map to TRBD1. The J call is uncertain, as TRBJ2-7 better fits the DNA end. The CDR3 extends over 14 amino acids. The germline gives CDR1 MNHNY, CDR2 SVGAGI (reference sequence). In nucleotides, the CDR3 is TGTGCCAGCACCGCCGGGACAGCAGGACCCGAGCAGTACTTC. The encoded protein is CASTAGTAGPEQYF.

This chain connects TRBV6-5 to TRBJ1-6; 8 positions match TRBD1. Germline trimming cut 5 bases from V and 12 bases from J; bases unmatched to any gene: 9. The CDR3 has 14 amino acids. Germline V gene lookup returns CDR1 MNHEY and CDR2 SVGAGI. The DNA of the CDR3 is TGTGCCAGCAGTCTCGGACAGGGTTCCCTACCCCTCCACTTT. Its protein is CASSLGQGSLPLHF.

Only a few counts were recorded for this clone. The V and J genes are TRBV7-9 and TRBJ2-2, with a possible D match to TRBD1 (5 bases). Germline assignment: CDR1 SEHNR and CDR2 FQNEAQ (reference sequence). V was cut by 5 bases and J by 3 bases, with 10 bases left in between. The CDR3 runs 14 residues. The CDR3 DNA reads TGTGCCAGCAGCCGCAGGGTTCACACCGGGGAGCTGTTTTTT. Translation: CASSRRVHTGELFF.

V is TRBV6-1 and J is TRBJ1-1, with a tentative D call TRBD1 (5 bases). Trimming removed 5 bases from V and 3 bases from J, with 13 bases in between. The germline gives CDR1 MNHNS, CDR2 SASEGT. This CDR3 is built from 14 residues. CDR3 residues: CASSLLDRDTEAFF. DNA of the CDR3: TGTGCCAGCAGTCTCCTAGACAGAGACACTGAAGCTTTCTTT.

J is TRBJ2-2 and V is TRBV13; D is undetermined. The CDR3 extends over 12 amino acids. CDR1 is PRHDT and CDR2 is FYEKMQ in the germline V gene (reference sequence). The V end was cut by 2 bases, the J end by 6 bases, with 4 bases between. The CDR3 spells CASSLLPGELFF. CDR3 nucleotides: TGTGCCAGCAGCTTACTTCCCGGGGAGCTGTTTTTT.

The CDR3 region has the DNA TGCGCCAGCAGCCAAGGGACAGCAAATCAGCCCCAGCATTTT. This translates into CASSQGTANQPQHF. The chain uses TRBV4-1 and TRBJ1-5, with a weak D call TRBD1 (6 bases). Germline CDR1 reads MGHRA; CDR2 reads YSYEKL. The CDR3 spans 14 residues. The V gene lost 1 base and the J gene lost 4 bases, with 8 bases spanning the gap.